The 26 T cell receptor beta chains in this list originate from one sample, sequenced in a study of cytomegalovirus exposure and HLA in healthy donors. Measured with immunoSEQ multiplex PCR; TCRdb has only the in-frame clones, and not every one. Among 100,000 to 150,000 clones, about 91% were seen once, and the ten largest hold 0.95% to 1.5%. Sequencing used PBMCs. The receptors derive from a woman aged 18-29 years in good health and CMV-seronegative.

The CDR3 nucleotides are TGCGCCAGCAGCCCGAGGCCCTTTAGCGGGGGGAGCTCTGGGGCCAACGTCCTGACTTTC. Protein sequence: CASSPRPFSGGSSGANVLTF. The rearrangement links TRBV5-1 to TRBJ2-6, with 10 bases fitting TRBD2. CDR1 SGHRS and CDR2 YFSETQ come from the germline V gene. The CDR3 is 20 residues long. V dropped 4 bases and J dropped 0; count of bases not matched to a gene: 13.

The V and J genes are TRBV7-3 and TRBJ2-7; TRBD1 aligns across 9 bases. The V segment lost 6 bases and the J segment 6 bases; nucleotides outside the gene matches: 6. The length of the CDR3 is 13 residues. Germline CDR1 and CDR2: SGHTA and FQGTGA. CDR3 bases: TGTGCCAGCAGTCTACAGGGGGCGACCGAGCAGTACTTC. Protein: CASSLQGATEQYF. The full variable domain, with the rest looked up from reference TRBV7-3 and TRBJ2-7, is GAGVSQTPSNKVTEKGKYVELRCDPISGHTALYWYRQSLGQGPEFLIYFQGTGAADDSGLPNDRFFAVRPEGSVSTLKIQRTERGDSAVYLCASSLQGATEQYFGPGTRLTVT.

The chain employs TRBV7-2 and TRBJ2-2; D ambiguous. CDR1 and CDR2 from the germline V gene are SGHTA and FQGNSA. The CDR3 extends over 13 amino acids. With 4 bases removed from V and 1 base from J, the gap between germline ends came to 4 bases. CDR3 DNA sequence: TGTGCCAGCAGCTCAGGGAACACCGGGGAGCTGTTTTTT. Encoded protein: CASSSGNTGELFF.

This clone was counted a single time. The rearrangement uses TRBV18 and TRBJ2-5; D perhaps matches TRBD1 (6 bases). Germline CDR1 and CDR2: KGHSH and LQKENI. CDR3 length equals 15 residues. Trimming stripped 6 bases from V and 0 bases from J, with 14 bases between. For the CDR3, the DNA is TGTGCCAGCTCGACAATAAGGGACAACCAAGAGACCCAGTACTTC. It yields the protein CASSTIRDNQETQYF.

This clone was counted between two and nine times. The CDR3 protein is CATYRGEHQPQHF. The CDR3 DNA sequence: TGTGCCACGTACAGGGGGGAGCATCAGCCCCAGCATTTT. The V gene is TRBV6-6, the J gene TRBJ1-5; TRBD1 agrees at 8 bases. Germline CDR1 MNHNY, CDR2 SVGAGI (reference sequence). The CDR3 is 13 residues long. The junction had 7 bases not matched to a gene; V was cut back by 10 bases and J by 5 bases.

This chain uses TRBV7-4 with TRBJ2-7; TRBD2 matches at 12 bases. Trimming took 5 bases from V and 6 from J; bases not matched to a gene: 11. Germline V gene data show CDR1 as SGHVT and CDR2 as SQSDAQ. This CDR3 has 16 amino acids. CDR3 DNA: TGTGCCAGCAGCCCGACTAGCGGGGGTATAATGGTCGAGCAGTACTTC. Encoded protein: CASSPTSGGIMVEQYF. The variable domain in full, with the rest retrieved from reference TRBV7-4 and TRBJ2-7, is GAGVSQSPRYKVAKRGRDVALRCDSISGHVTLYWYRQTLGQGSEVLTYSQSDAQRDKSGRPSGRFSAERPERSVSTLKIQRTEQGDSAVYLCASSPTSGGIMVEQYFGPGTRLTVT.

This chain uses TRBV7-8 with TRBJ2-5; 11 nucleotides align to TRBD2. Trimming at V came to 1 base and at J to 1 base, leaving 5 bases not matched to a gene. This CDR3 has 17 amino acids. Germline V gives CDR1 SGHVS, CDR2 FQNEAQ. CDR3 sequence: CASSLGVAGGTQETQYF. The CDR3 bases are TGTGCCAGCAGCTTAGGCGTAGCGGGGGGGACCCAAGAGACCCAGTACTTC.

The rearrangement uses TRBV27 and TRBJ1-6, with 10 nucleotides matching TRBD1. Trimming removed 6 bases from V and 4 bases from J; junction bases left unmatched: 9. Germline-derived CDR1 and CDR2 are MNHEY and SMNVEV (reference sequence). The CDR3 consists of 17 residues. The DNA for the CDR3 is TGTGCCAGCAGATACTGGACGGGACAGGGGTATAATTCACCCCTCCACTTT. Its translation: CASRYWTGQGYNSPLHF.

Only one count was recorded for this clone. The J gene is TRBJ2-1, the V gene TRBV7-3, with TRBD1 matching over 8 bases. Germline V CDR1 and CDR2: SGHTA, FQGTGA. After removal of 0 bases from V and 15 bases from J, the junction contained 7 bases not matched to a gene. The CDR3 totals 13 residues. Here the CDR3 DNA reads TGTGCCAGCAGCTTAACGTTTGGGACAGGTCTGTTCTTC. It encodes CASSLTFGTGLFF.

The chain uses TRBV4-1 and TRBJ2-3, with D hard to call. CDR1 is MGHRA, CDR2 YSYEKL, per germline. CDR3 length: 15 residues. Trimming cost V 3 bases and J 4 bases, with 14 bases left between them. The CDR3 sequence is CASSHSGHGPDTQYF. Here the CDR3 DNA reads TGCGCCAGCAGCCATTCAGGTCATGGCCCAGATACGCAGTATTTT.

The chain recombines TRBV27 with TRBJ2-7; 8 bases are shared with TRBD1. Trimming took 5 bases from V and 3 from J; bases not matched to a gene: 3. CDR1 is MNHEY and CDR2 is SMNVEV in the germline V gene (reference sequence). The CDR3 extends over 13 amino acids. The DNA for the CDR3 is TGTGCCAGCAGTACCGGACAGGGCTACGAGCAGTACTTC. This codes for CASSTGQGYEQYF.

CDR3 in DNA: TGTGCCAGCAGCTTAGAAGTTAGCGCGGCCTACGAGCAGTACTTC. The encoded protein is CASSLEVSAAYEQYF. This chain connects TRBV11-2 to TRBJ2-7; tentatively, D is TRBD2 (5 bases). Germline CDR1 SGHAT, CDR2 FQNNGV. The CDR3 has 15 amino acids. With 0 bases removed from V and 2 bases from J, the gap between germline ends came to 11 bases.

V is TRBV7-9 and J is TRBJ1-5; D is possibly TRBD1 (6 bases). The CDR3 covers 15 residues. V was pared by 4 bases and J by 8 bases, with 18 bases between. The germline CDR1 and CDR2 sequences are SEHNR and FQNEAQ (reference sequence). CDR3 nucleotides: TGTGCCAGCAGCTCAGGGACATCCGATTCGGAGCCCCAGCATTTT. Its translation is CASSSGTSDSEPQHF.

The chain uses TRBV6-5 and TRBJ2-7; a weak D match, TRBD1 (6 bases). The CDR3 loop spans 15 amino acids. Germline V gene sequence: CDR1 MNHEY, CDR2 SVGAGI. Trimming took 0 bases from V and 5 from J, leaving 14 bases between them. The CDR3 DNA reads as TGTGCCAGCAGTTACTCCTGGTCTTCAGGGGACGAGCAGTACTTC. Protein: CASSYSWSSGDEQYF.

In this sample, this clone turned up a few times. This sequence joins TRBV13 and TRBJ2-5; 12 bases agree with TRBD2. Germline-derived CDR1 and CDR2 are PRHDT and FYEKMQ (reference sequence). The CDR3 has 18 amino acids. With 4 bases clipped from V and 4 bases from J, the junction kept 13 bases outside the gene matches. The CDR3 reads CASSSKGTSGPSVETQYF. Here the CDR3 DNA reads TGTGCCAGCAGCTCAAAGGGGACTAGCGGGCCAAGTGTAGAGACCCAGTACTTC.

This chain links TRBV5-6 with TRBJ2-5, with TRBD2 matching 7 bases. This CDR3 has 16 amino acids. The V gene end was trimmed by 4 bases and the J gene end by 3 bases; junction bases not matched to a gene: 12. CDR1 SGHDT and CDR2 YYEEEE come from the germline V gene. The CDR3 spells CASSRGPGGVKETQYF. The DNA of the CDR3 is TGTGCCAGCAGCCGAGGTCCGGGGGGAGTGAAAGAGACCCAGTACTTC.

The chain carries TRBV5-6 and TRBJ1-5; 7 positions agree with TRBD1. Germline loops: CDR1 SGHDT, CDR2 YYEEEE. The V segment lost 2 bases and the J segment 5 bases; nucleotides outside the gene matches: 10. The CDR3 covers 16 residues. This CDR3 is CASSLLGQASDQPQHF. DNA for the CDR3: TGTGCCAGCAGCTTATTAGGACAGGCGTCCGATCAGCCCCAGCATTTT.

V is TRBV11-2 and J is TRBJ2-5; 9 bases match TRBD2. Per the germline V gene, CDR1 is SGHAT and CDR2 is FQNNGV. The CDR3 totals 16 residues. Trimming took 5 bases from V and 4 from J; bases not matched to a gene: 11. Here the CDR3 reads CASSLLAGSGGETQYF. The CDR3 bases are TGTGCCAGCAGCCTCCTAGCGGGTAGCGGGGGAGAGACCCAGTACTTC.

This chain joins TRBV27 and TRBJ1-1, with TRBD1 as a possible D gene (5 bases). Trimming took 3 bases from V and 1 from J, leaving 12 bases between them. CDR1 and CDR2 from the germline V gene are MNHEY and SMNVEV (reference sequence). The CDR3 is 15 amino acids. CDR3 sequence reads: CASSFSRVGNTEAFF. DNA of the CDR3: TGTGCCAGCAGTTTTTCCAGGGTTGGGAACACTGAAGCTTTCTTT.

The chain uses TRBV19 and TRBJ1-5, with D perhaps matching TRBD1 (5 bases). The germline V gene has CDR1 LNHDA and CDR2 SQIVND (reference sequence). The ends were cut back, 7 bases at V and 4 bases at J, with 17 bases in the middle. This CDR3 contains 15 residues. CDR3 amino acids: CASKHGGVRNQPQHF. DNA of the CDR3: TGTGCCAGTAAGCACGGGGGAGTTCGGAATCAGCCCCAGCATTTT.

This clone appeared a few times. This chain links TRBV4-2 with TRBJ1-4, with TRBD1 matching 7 bases. The CDR3 extends over 18 amino acids. Germline CDR1 is LGHNA and CDR2 is YNFKEQ. V gave up 5 bases and J gave up 6 bases; unmatched junction bases: 18. CDR3 in amino acids: CASSKRGQGSSGDEKLFF. The CDR3 DNA sequence: TGTGCCAGCAGCAAAAGGGGGCAGGGTAGCTCGGGAGATGAAAAACTGTTTTTT.

Remarks on this clone: This same CDR3 is encoded by further DNA sequences in the sample. The V and J genes are TRBV5-4 and TRBJ2-3; 11 bases agree with TRBD2. CDR3 length equals 19 residues. The germline CDR1 and CDR2 sequences are SGHNT and YYREEE (reference sequence). J gave up 5 bases and V 5 bases, and 19 bases lay outside the gene matches. This chain's CDR3 is CASSQPGNSGGAGGDTQYF. In nucleotides, the CDR3 is TGTGCCAGCAGTCAACCGGGGAATAGCGGGGGGGCCGGGGGAGATACGCAGTATTTT.

This clone was detected once. The rearrangement uses TRBV27 and TRBJ2-3; a weak D match, TRBD1 (5 bases). The germline V gene has CDR1 MNHEY and CDR2 SMNVEV (reference sequence). The CDR3 loop spans 16 amino acids. The V end lost 2 bases, the J end lost 1 base, and 13 bases lay between the germline ends. This CDR3 is CASSLRPLQGTDTQYF. CDR3 in DNA: TGTGCCAGCAGTTTAAGGCCCTTACAGGGCACAGATACGCAGTATTTT.

J is TRBJ1-3 and V is TRBV7-9, with D maybe TRBD1 (5 bases). The V and J ends lost 4 bases and 4 bases respectively, with 8 bases between them. CDR3 size: 13 residues. The germline V gene has CDR1 SEHNR and CDR2 FQNEAQ (reference sequence). In DNA, the CDR3 is TGTGCCAGCAGCTGGACATCCGGAAACACCATATATTTT. Its protein product is CASSWTSGNTIYF. Full variable domain (outside the CDR3, taken from reference TRBV7-9 and TRBJ1-3): DTGVSQNPRHKITKRGQNVTFRCDPISEHNRLYWYRQTLGQGPEFLTYFQNEAQLEKSRLLSDRFSAERPKGSFSTLEIQRTEQGDSAMYLCASSWTSGNTIYFGEGSWLTVV.

The CDR3 sequence: CASSSKYGGNYEQYF. The CDR3 nucleotides read TGTGCCAGCAGTTCTAAGTACGGCGGGAACTACGAGCAGTACTTC. The gene calls are TRBV6-5 and TRBJ2-7; D possibly corresponds to TRBD2 (6 bases). Germline assignment: CDR1 MNHEY and CDR2 SVGAGI. There are 15 residues in the CDR3. The V end lost 4 bases, the J end lost 3 bases, and 16 bases lay between the germline ends.

The chain is built from TRBV29-1 and TRBJ1-4; D not certain. In germline, CDR1 is SQVTM, CDR2 ANQGSEA. V was trimmed by 5 bases and J by 3 bases, leaving 4 bases between them. The CDR3 is 11 residues long. This CDR3 reads CSVTANEKLFF. The CDR3, as DNA: TGCAGCGTTACGGCTAATGAAAAACTGTTTTTT.